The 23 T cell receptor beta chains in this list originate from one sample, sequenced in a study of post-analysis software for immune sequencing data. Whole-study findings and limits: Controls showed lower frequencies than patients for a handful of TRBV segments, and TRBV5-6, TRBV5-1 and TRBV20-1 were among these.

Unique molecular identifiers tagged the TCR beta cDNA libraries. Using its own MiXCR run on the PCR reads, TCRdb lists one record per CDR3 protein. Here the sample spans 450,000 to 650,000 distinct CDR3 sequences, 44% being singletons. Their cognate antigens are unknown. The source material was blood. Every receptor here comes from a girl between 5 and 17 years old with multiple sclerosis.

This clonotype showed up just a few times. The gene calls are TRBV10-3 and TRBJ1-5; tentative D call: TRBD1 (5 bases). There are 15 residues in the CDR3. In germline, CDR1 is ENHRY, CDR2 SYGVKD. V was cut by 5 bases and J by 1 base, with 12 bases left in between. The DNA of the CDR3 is TGTGCCATCAGTCGGGACGGAGAAAGCAATCAGCCCCAGCATTTT. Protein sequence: CAISRDGESNQPQHF.

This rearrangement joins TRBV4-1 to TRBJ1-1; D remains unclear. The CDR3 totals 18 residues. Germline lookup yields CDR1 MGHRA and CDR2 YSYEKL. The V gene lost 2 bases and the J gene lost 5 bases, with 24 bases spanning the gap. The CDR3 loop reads CASSQQIWAVQSETEAFF. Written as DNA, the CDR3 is TGCGCCAGCAGCCAACAAATCTGGGCGGTCCAAAGCGAGACTGAAGCTTTCTTT.

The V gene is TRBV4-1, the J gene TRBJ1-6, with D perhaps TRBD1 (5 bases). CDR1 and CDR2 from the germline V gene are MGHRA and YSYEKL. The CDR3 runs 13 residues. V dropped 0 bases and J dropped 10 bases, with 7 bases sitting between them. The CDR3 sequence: CASSQERGSPLHF. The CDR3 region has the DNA TGCGCCAGCAGCCAAGAAAGGGGATCACCCCTCCACTTT.

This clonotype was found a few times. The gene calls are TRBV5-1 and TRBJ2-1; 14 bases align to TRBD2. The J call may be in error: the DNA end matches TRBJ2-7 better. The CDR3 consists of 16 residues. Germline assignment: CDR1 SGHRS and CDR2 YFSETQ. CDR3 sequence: CASSQGLAGGFNEQYF. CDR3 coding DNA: TGCGCCAGCAGTCAAGGACTAGCGGGGGGCTTCAATGAGCAGTACTTC.

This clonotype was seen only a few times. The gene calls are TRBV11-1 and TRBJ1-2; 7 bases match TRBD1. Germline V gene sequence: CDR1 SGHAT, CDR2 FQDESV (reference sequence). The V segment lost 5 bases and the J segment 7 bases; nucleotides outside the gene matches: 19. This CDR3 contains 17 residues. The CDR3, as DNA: TGTGCCAGCAGCCAAAACCGAGGACGGGACAGAACTTTTGGCTACACCTTC. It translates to CASSQNRGRDRTFGYTF.

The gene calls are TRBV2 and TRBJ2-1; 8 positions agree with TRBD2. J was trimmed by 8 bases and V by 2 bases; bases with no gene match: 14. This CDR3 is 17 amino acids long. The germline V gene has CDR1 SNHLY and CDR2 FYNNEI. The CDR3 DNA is TGTGCCAGCAGTGAAAAAGGGGGACTAGGGCTTGCGGATGAGCAGTTCTTC. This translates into CASSEKGGLGLADEQFF.

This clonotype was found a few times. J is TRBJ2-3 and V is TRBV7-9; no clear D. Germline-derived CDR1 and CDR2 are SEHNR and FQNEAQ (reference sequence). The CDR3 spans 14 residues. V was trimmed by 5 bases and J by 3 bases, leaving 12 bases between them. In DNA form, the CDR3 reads TGTGCCAGCAGCGCCCCATACGGTACAGATACGCAGTATTTT. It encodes CASSAPYGTDTQYF.

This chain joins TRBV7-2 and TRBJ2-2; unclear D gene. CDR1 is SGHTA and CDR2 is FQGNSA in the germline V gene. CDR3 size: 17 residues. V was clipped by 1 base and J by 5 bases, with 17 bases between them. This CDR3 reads CASSLELVSLGTGELFF. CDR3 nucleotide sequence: TGTGCCAGCAGCTTAGAGTTGGTTTCCTTGGGGACCGGGGAGCTGTTTTTT. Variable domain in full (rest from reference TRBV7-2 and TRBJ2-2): GAGVSQSPSNKVTEKGKDVELRCDPISGHTALYWYRQSLGQGLEFLIYFQGNSAPDKSGLPSDRFSAERTGGSVSTLTIQRTQQEDSAVYLCASSLELVSLGTGELFFGEGSRLTVL.

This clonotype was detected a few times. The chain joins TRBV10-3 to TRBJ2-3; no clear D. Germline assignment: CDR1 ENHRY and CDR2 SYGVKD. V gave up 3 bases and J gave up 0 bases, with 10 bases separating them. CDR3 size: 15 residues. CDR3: CAISDPVYSTDTQYF. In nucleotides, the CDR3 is TGTGCCATCAGTGACCCAGTTTATAGCACAGATACGCAGTATTTT.

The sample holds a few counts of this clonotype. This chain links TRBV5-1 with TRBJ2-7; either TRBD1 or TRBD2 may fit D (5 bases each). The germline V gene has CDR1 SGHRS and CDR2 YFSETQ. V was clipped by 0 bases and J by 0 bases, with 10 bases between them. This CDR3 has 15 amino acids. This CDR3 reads CASSLGGSVSYEQYF. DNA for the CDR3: TGCGCCAGCAGCTTGGGGGGGTCAGTCTCCTACGAGCAGTACTTC.

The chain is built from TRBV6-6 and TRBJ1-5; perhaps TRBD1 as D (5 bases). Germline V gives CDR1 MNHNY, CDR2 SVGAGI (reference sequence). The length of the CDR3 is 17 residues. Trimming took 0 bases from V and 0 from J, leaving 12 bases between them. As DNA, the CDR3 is TGTGCCAGCAGTTACTCGAGTCGGGGCTATAGCAATCAGCCCCAGCATTTT. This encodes CASSYSSRGYSNQPQHF.

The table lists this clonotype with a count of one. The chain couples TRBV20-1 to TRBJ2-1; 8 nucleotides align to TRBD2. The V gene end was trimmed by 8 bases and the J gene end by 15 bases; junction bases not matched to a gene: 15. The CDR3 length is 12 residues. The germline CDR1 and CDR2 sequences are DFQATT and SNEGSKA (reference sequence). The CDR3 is CSIWRGGGRMFF. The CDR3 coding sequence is TGCAGTATTTGGAGGGGCGGGGGGAGGATGTTCTTC.

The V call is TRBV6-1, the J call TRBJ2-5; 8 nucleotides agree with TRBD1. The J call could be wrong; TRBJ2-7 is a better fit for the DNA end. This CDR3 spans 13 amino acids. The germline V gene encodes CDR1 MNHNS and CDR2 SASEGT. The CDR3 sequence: CASSSTGVHEQYF. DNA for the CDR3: TGTGCCAGCAGTTCGACAGGGGTCCACGAGCAGTACTTC.

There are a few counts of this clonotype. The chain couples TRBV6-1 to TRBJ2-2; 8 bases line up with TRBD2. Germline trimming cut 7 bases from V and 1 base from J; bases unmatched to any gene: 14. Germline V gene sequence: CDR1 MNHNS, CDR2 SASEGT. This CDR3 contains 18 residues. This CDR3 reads CASTKEAGGPLNTGELFF. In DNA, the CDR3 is TGTGCCAGCACCAAGGAGGCGGGGGGCCCTCTGAACACCGGGGAGCTGTTTTTT.

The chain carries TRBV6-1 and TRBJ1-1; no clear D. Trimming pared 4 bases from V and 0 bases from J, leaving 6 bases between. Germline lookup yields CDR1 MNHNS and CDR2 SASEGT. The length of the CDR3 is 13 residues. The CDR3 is CASSVHLNTEAFF. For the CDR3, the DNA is TGTGCCAGCAGTGTTCACTTGAACACTGAAGCTTTCTTT.

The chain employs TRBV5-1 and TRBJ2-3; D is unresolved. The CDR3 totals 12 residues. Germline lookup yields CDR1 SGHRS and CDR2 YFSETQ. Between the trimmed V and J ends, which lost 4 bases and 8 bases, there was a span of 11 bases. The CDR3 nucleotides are TGCGCCAGCAGCACTGATCTGGGTACGCAGTATTTT. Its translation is CASSTDLGTQYF.

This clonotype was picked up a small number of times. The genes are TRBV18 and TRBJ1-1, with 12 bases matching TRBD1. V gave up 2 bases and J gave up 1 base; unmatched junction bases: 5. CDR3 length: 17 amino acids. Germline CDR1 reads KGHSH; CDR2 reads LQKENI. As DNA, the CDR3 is TGTGCCAGCTCACCAACGGGACAGGGGGCATCGAACACTGAAGCTTTCTTT. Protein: CASSPTGQGASNTEAFF.

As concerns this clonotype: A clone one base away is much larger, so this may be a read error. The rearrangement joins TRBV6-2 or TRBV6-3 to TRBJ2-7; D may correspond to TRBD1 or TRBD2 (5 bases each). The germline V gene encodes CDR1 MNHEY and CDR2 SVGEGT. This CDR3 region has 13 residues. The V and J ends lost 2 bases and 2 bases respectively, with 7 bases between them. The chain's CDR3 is CASSYRDAYEQYF. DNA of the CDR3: TGTGCCAGCAGTTACCGGGACGCCTACGAGCAGTACTTC.

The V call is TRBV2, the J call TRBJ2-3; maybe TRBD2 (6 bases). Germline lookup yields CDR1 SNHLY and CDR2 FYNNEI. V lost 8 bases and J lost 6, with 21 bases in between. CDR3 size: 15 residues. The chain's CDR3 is CASQGLTIGGDTQYF. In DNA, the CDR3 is TGTGCCAGCCAAGGACTCACTATTGGGGGGGATACGCAGTATTTT.

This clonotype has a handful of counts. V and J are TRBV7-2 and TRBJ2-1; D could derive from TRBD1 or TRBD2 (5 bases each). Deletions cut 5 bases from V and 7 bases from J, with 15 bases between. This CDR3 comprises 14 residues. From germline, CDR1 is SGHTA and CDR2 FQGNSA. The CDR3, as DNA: TGTGCCAGCAGCCTACGGGACGGACGGAATGAGCAGTTCTTC. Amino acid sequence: CASSLRDGRNEQFF. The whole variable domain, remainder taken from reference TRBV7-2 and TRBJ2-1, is GAGVSQSPSNKVTEKGKDVELRCDPISGHTALYWYRQSLGQGLEFLIYFQGNSAPDKSGLPSDRFSAERTGGSVSTLTIQRTQQEDSAVYLCASSLRDGRNEQFFGPGTRLTVL.

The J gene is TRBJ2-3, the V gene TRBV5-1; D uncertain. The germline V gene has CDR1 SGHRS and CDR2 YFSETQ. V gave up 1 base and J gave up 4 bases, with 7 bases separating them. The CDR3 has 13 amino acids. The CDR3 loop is CASSLSESDTQYF. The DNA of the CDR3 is TGCGCCAGCAGCTTGTCGGAATCAGATACGCAGTATTTT.

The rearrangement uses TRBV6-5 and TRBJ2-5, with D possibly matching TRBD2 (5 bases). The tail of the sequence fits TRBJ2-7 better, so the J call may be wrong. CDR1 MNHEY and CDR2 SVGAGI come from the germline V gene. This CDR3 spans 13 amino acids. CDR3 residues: CANRPFQEDEQYF. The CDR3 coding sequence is TGTGCCAACAGACCATTTCAGGAGGACGAGCAGTACTTC.

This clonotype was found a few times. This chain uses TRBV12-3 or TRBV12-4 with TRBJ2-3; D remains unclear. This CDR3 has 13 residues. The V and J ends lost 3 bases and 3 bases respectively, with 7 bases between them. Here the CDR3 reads CASSFSLTDTQYF. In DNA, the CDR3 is TGTGCCAGCAGTTTTTCCCTAACAGATACGCAGTATTTT.